This T cell receptor (beta chain) was observed in a study of T cells in Graves' hyperthyroidism and ophthalmopathy. Overall study findings and caveats: Most thyroid clonotypes expanded above 0.001 appeared in blood too.

This clonotype was seen a handful of times. Antigen: not known. RNA transcripts were the template for amplifying TCR beta CDR3 regions. A first-round RT-PCR of the TCR CDR3 used the HTBI primer set. TCRdb re-called the multiplex PCR reads through MiXCR, storing one row per CDR3 protein. The table lists around 600,000 distinct CDR3 sequences, more than 15% of them singletons. Uncontrolled infection, other autoimmune disease, pregnancy or lactation excluded patients. The PBMCs studied were ones that came from about 10 ml fresh peripheral blood. Germline V gene sequence: CDR1 LNHNV, CDR2 YYDKDF (reference sequence). V gave up 0 bases and J gave up 2 bases, with 8 bases separating them. CDR3 length: 14 residues.

This sequence was found in a woman in her twenties or thirties with Graves' hyperthyroidism. The sample consisted of blood. The chain joins TRBV15 to TRBJ2-7; no reliable D call. In DNA, the CDR3 is TGTGCCACCAGCAGAGATATGTTCGCCTACGAGCAGTACTTC. As protein: CATSRDMFAYEQYF.